This T cell receptor (beta chain) came from a study of Graves' ophthalmopathy and Graves' hyperthyroidism. Study-level information: The blood sample was drawn at first diagnosis and before any treatment.

By definition, stable hyperthyroidism involved no ophthalmopathy within 18 months of follow-up. Lactation, pregnancy, uncontrolled infections and other autoimmune diseases were all grounds for excluding patients. TCR beta CDR3 regions were amplified from RNA transcripts. RT-PCR with HTBI primers came first, then second-round multiplex PCR. TCRdb processed the multiplex PCR reads anew with MiXCR; each CDR3 protein has one entry. Of roughly 400,000 distinct CDR3 sequences listed, 15% are singletons. CDR1 is SEHNR, CDR2 FQNEAQ, per germline (reference sequence). Trimming left V 7 bases short and J 4 bases short, with 13 bases between. The CDR3 sequence is 13 residues long.

The receptor was isolated from a woman younger than 35 with stable Graves' hyperthyroidism. The rearrangement links TRBV7-9 to TRBJ2-5, with D possibly TRBD2 on 5 matching bases. Source material: peripheral blood. CDR3 amino acids: CASTPLASETQYF. In nucleotides, the CDR3 is TGTGCCAGCACCCCCCTAGCCTCAGAGACCCAGTACTTC.